One and the same sample provided the 16 T cell receptor beta chains below, sequenced in a study of Graves' ophthalmopathy and Graves' hyperthyroidism. The authors amplified TCR beta CDR3 regions from RNA transcripts. The library came from an HTBI-primed first-round RT-PCR and a second-round multiplex PCR. A single record per CDR3 protein comes from TCRdb applying MiXCR to the multiplex PCR reads. Of 400,000 to 450,000 distinct CDR3 sequences listed, more than 20% are singletons. The source material was peripheral blood. The receptors originated from a young woman with stable Graves' hyperthyroidism.

This clonotype showed up many times. V gene TRBV7-3 combines with J gene TRBJ2-2; D is perhaps TRBD1 (5 bases). The germline V gene has CDR1 SGHTA and CDR2 FQGTGA. This CDR3 has 14 residues. V gave up 5 bases and J gave up 4 bases, with 11 bases separating them. CDR3 sequence (DNA): TGTGCCAGCAGCGCCCAGGGAAGCACCGGGGAGCTGTTTTTT. The encoded protein is CASSAQGSTGELFF.

This clonotype was counted at least ten times. The CDR3 DNA reads as TGTGCCAGCAGTCCCCCTTGGGGAAGGGCAGAGGAGCAGTACTTC. Its translation: CASSPPWGRAEEQYF. The chain has TRBV12-3 or TRBV12-4 and TRBJ2-7; no reliable D call. The ends were cut back, 5 bases at V and 7 bases at J, with 21 bases in the middle. This CDR3 has 15 amino acids.

This clonotype has a handful of counts. The V gene is TRBV5-1, the J gene TRBJ2-5; weak D call: TRBD2 (6 bases). There are 13 residues in the CDR3. Looked up from germline, CDR1 is SGHRS and CDR2 is YFSETQ. V gave up 7 bases and J gave up 4 bases, with 14 bases separating them. CDR3 region: CASSPREAETQYF. The CDR3 DNA reads TGCGCCAGCTCCCCGCGGGAAGCAGAGACCCAGTACTTC.

This clonotype was observed a few times. The CDR3 loop reads CATSRDARGETQYF. DNA of the CDR3: TGTGCCACCAGCAGGGATGCGCGTGGGGAGACCCAGTACTTC. The rearrangement joins TRBV15 to TRBJ2-5, with unresolved D. V lost 3 bases and J 5 bases, leaving 13 bases between the germline ends. Germline-derived CDR1 and CDR2 are LNHNV and YYDKDF (reference sequence). This CDR3 is built from 14 residues.

This clonotype was observed many times. The rearrangement joins TRBV5-1 to TRBJ2-4; 13 bases agree with TRBD2. The CDR3 length is 17 residues. CDR1 SGHRS and CDR2 YFSETQ come from the germline V gene. V dropped 4 bases and J dropped 4; count of bases not matched to a gene: 8. In DNA form, the CDR3 reads TGCGCCAGCAGCCTCGGGACTAGCGGGGAGGGGAAAAACATTCAGTACTTC. Translating it yields CASSLGTSGEGKNIQYF.

V gene TRBV7-8 combines with J gene TRBJ2-2; D might be TRBD1 (5 bases). Germline V gene lookup returns CDR1 SGHVS and CDR2 FQNEAQ. V was trimmed by 6 bases and J by 3 bases, leaving 8 bases between them. CDR3 length: 13 amino acids. The CDR3 loop reads CASRGRDTGELFF. The CDR3 DNA reads TGTGCCAGCAGGGGGCGCGACACCGGGGAGCTGTTTTTT.

This clonotype came up a few times. The gene calls are TRBV6-1 and TRBJ1-5; 9 bases are a match to TRBD1. Looked up from germline, CDR1 is MNHNS and CDR2 is SASEGT. There are 15 residues in the CDR3. V shed 6 bases, J shed 4 bases, and the junction held 7 bases outside the gene matches. The CDR3 DNA reads as TGTGCCAGCAGCCCCTGGACAGGGGAGAATCAGCCCCAGCATTTT. Amino acids: CASSPWTGENQPQHF.

J is TRBJ2-5 and V is TRBV4-2; TRBD2 agrees at 7 bases. The CDR3 consists of 16 residues. CDR1 is LGHNA and CDR2 is YNFKEQ in the germline V gene. The V segment lost 0 bases and the J segment 2 bases; nucleotides outside the gene matches: 6. CDR3 protein: CASSQDPPGGQETQYF. CDR3 nucleotide sequence: TGTGCCAGCAGCCAAGATCCCCCCGGGGGGCAAGAGACCCAGTACTTC.

This clonotype has at least ten counts. V is TRBV6-1 and J is TRBJ1-3; D unclear. The CDR3 runs to 14 residues. Germline V gene data show CDR1 as MNHNS and CDR2 as SASEGT. The V gene lost 4 bases and the J gene lost 8 bases, with 15 bases spanning the gap. In DNA, the CDR3 is TGTGCCAGCAGTGCCGACAAGTTCGTCTACACCATATATTTT. Protein sequence: CASSADKFVYTIYF.

Ten or more counts support this clonotype. This chain links TRBV11-2 with TRBJ2-5; D is perhaps TRBD2 (5 bases). The germline V and J ends were trimmed by 5 bases and 5 bases, with 24 bases remaining between them. The CDR3 contains 17 residues. Germline V CDR1 and CDR2: SGHAT, FQNNGV. CDR3 bases: TGTGCCAGCAGCGCTAGGCGATGGCGGGTGGGGATGGAGACCCAGTACTTC. Translating gives CASSARRWRVGMETQYF. Together with reference TRBV11-2 and TRBJ2-5, the CDR3 gives the full variable domain: EAGVAQSPRYKIIEKRQSVAFWCNPISGHATLYWYQQILGQGPKLLIQFQNNGVVDDSQLPKDRFSAERLKGVDSTLKIQPAKLEDSAVYLCASSARRWRVGMETQYFGPGTRLLVL.

This clonotype has a count of ten or more. Written as DNA, the CDR3 is TGTGCCAGCAGTTTCACAGGGTCTTCTGGGGCCAACGTCCTGACTTTC. As protein: CASSFTGSSGANVLTF. The chain couples TRBV6-5 to TRBJ2-6; tentatively, D is TRBD1 (6 bases). CDR3 length: 16 amino acids. Germline V CDR1 and CDR2: MNHEY, SVGAGI. Between the trimmed V and J ends, which lost 4 bases and 1 base, there was a span of 11 bases.

The V gene is TRBV3-1, the J gene TRBJ1-3; unclear D gene. V dropped 0 bases and J dropped 0 bases, with 12 bases sitting between them. Per the germline V gene, CDR1 is LGHDT and CDR2 is YNNKEL (reference sequence). The CDR3 has 17 residues. The DNA of the CDR3 is TGTGCCAGCAGCCAAGAGCTGGGGTCAGGCTCTGGAAACACCATATATTTT. Protein product: CASSQELGSGSGNTIYF.

This clonotype occurred many times. Written as DNA, the CDR3 is TGTGCCAGCAGTGAATACTATAGCAATCAGCCCCAGCATTTT. It is translated as CASSEYYSNQPQHF. The chain carries TRBV25-1 and TRBJ1-5; D remains ambiguous. With 0 bases removed from V and 0 bases from J, the gap between germline ends came to 3 bases. This CDR3 is built from 14 residues. The germline V gene encodes CDR1 MGHDK and CDR2 SYGVNS. Filled out from reference TRBV25-1 and TRBJ1-5, the complete variable domain reads EADIYQTPRYLVIGTGKKITLECSQTMGHDKMYWYQQDPGMELHLIHYSYGVNSTEKGDLSSESTVSRIRTEHFPLTLESARPSHTSQYLCASSEYYSNQPQHFGDGTRLSIL.

Many counts were recorded for this clonotype. V is TRBV29-1 and J is TRBJ2-5; TRBD2 agrees at 9 bases. Per germline, CDR1 SQVTM and CDR2 ANQGSEA. The CDR3 runs to 16 residues. Trimming cost V 2 bases and J 1 base; bases outside gene matches: 8. The CDR3 nucleotides read TGCAGCGTTGAAATGCTAGCGGGATCGGGCCAAGAGACCCAGTACTTC. Protein sequence: CSVEMLAGSGQETQYF.

This clonotype showed up many times. The chain is built from TRBV29-1 and TRBJ1-1; TRBD1 might be the D (5 bases). The CDR3 consists of 15 residues. The ends were cut back, 2 bases at V and 4 bases at J, with 17 bases in the middle. Germline values: CDR1 SQVTM, CDR2 ANQGSEA. The CDR3 DNA is TGCAGCGTTGAAATCGAGACAGCCGATGGCACTGAAGCTTTCTTT. Protein sequence: CSVEIETADGTEAFF.

In its sample, this clonotype was seen many times. The gene calls are TRBV15 and TRBJ1-2; D possibly corresponds to TRBD1 (5 bases). The CDR3 covers 15 residues. Germline CDR1 LNHNV, CDR2 YYDKDF (reference sequence). V lost 0 bases and J lost 8, with 16 bases in between. The CDR3: CATSRERWDEFGYTF. The CDR3 DNA reads as TGTGCCACCAGCAGAGAGCGGTGGGACGAGTTCGGCTACACCTTC.